Each of the 32 T cell receptor beta chains below was sequenced from the same sample in a study of cytomegalovirus exposure and HLA in healthy donors (dated by TCRdb to about 2017). The method behind the library was the immunoSEQ multiplex PCR assay. The multiplex PCR relied on a mix of 60 forward primers for TCR Vbeta segments and 13 reverse primers for TCR Jbeta segments. The immuneACCESS repertoire file appears here via TCRdb, limited to in-frame rearrangements. These files lack a portion of the clones; in checked studies, under half of the deficit traces to unresolved V genes, and the cause of the others is not known. Across this sample there are around 60,000 clones, with around 81% seen only once. Around 5.9% of the sample is in the top ten clones. The specimen was PBMCs. These receptors originate from a male donor in good health and CMV-seronegative.

This clone was detected once. The V and J genes are TRBV27 and TRBJ2-4; unclear D gene. The CDR3 is 14 amino acids. The germline V gene has CDR1 MNHEY and CDR2 SMNVEV (reference sequence). V was pared by 4 bases and J by 7 bases, with 14 bases between. CDR3 DNA: TGTGCCAGCAGTTCGTCCCCCAGTGGCAACATTCAGTACTTC. Protein sequence: CASSSSPSGNIQYF.

This clone was counted between two and nine times. The chain combines TRBV9 with TRBJ2-5; TRBD2 agrees at 8 bases. This CDR3 has 16 amino acids. Losses at the gene ends were 6 bases for V and 0 bases for J; bases not matched to a gene: 10. The germline V gene has CDR1 SGDLS and CDR2 YYNGEE. The CDR3 here is CASTRSGAGNQETQYF. The CDR3 region has the DNA TGTGCCAGCACCCGTAGCGGGGCGGGAAACCAAGAGACCCAGTACTTC.

The V call is TRBV6-4, the J call TRBJ1-2, with 11 bases fitting TRBD1. There are 15 residues in the CDR3. The ends lost 6 bases at V and 1 base at J; junction bases unmatched: 4. CDR1 and CDR2 (germline): MRHNA, SNTAGT. CDR3 protein: CASRAGTGGNYGYTF. CDR3 nucleotide sequence: TGTGCCAGCAGAGCTGGGACAGGGGGTAACTATGGCTACACCTTC.

The V call is TRBV9, the J call TRBJ1-1, with TRBD1 identical over 9 bases. This CDR3 is built from 15 residues. Germline-derived CDR1 and CDR2 are SGDLS and YYNGEE. Trimming cost V 3 bases and J 1 base; bases outside gene matches: 4. The CDR3 coding sequence is TGTGCCAGCAGCGGAGGGACAGGGCAGAACACTGAAGCTTTCTTT. It specifies CASSGGTGQNTEAFF. The variable domain in full, with the rest retrieved from reference TRBV9 and TRBJ1-1, is DSGVTQTPKHLITATGQRVTLRCSPRSGDLSVYWYQQSLDQGLQFLIQYYNGEERAKGNILERFSAQQFPDLHSELNLSSLELGDSALYFCASSGGTGQNTEAFFGQGTRLTVV.

The chain is built from TRBV7-2 and TRBJ1-2; D call uncertain. Trimming cost V 5 bases and J 8 bases, with 15 bases left between them. CDR1 and CDR2 from the germline V gene are SGHTA and FQGNSA. CDR3 length equals 13 residues. The CDR3 spells CASSPNTPRGYTF. The CDR3 DNA follows: TGTGCCAGCAGCCCCAACACACCTCGAGGCTACACCTTC.

This clone was counted between two and nine times. This rearrangement joins TRBV4-1 to TRBJ1-4; 9 bases are a match to TRBD1. The CDR3 is 18 amino acids. CDR1 and CDR2 from the germline V gene are MGHRA and YSYEKL. V was clipped by 6 bases and J by 3 bases; unmatched bases: 14. Written as DNA, the CDR3 is TGCGCCAGCAGTTCTCCGGACAGGGGATTGGTAGCTAATGAAAAACTGTTTTTT. Amino acid sequence: CASSSPDRGLVANEKLFF.

This chain joins TRBV14 and TRBJ1-4; 7 bases match TRBD1. The length of the CDR3 is 14 residues. Germline V gene lookup returns CDR1 SGHDN and CDR2 FVKESK. V dropped 5 bases and J dropped 8; count of bases not matched to a gene: 8. CDR3 DNA: TGTGCCAGCAGCACAACAAGGGGGCTGGAAAAACTGTTTTTT. As protein: CASSTTRGLEKLFF.

This rearrangement joins TRBV7-9 to TRBJ2-7, with D perhaps matching TRBD1 (5 bases). Deletions cut 3 bases from V and 4 bases from J, with 13 bases between. The CDR3 runs 14 residues. Germline lookup yields CDR1 SEHNR and CDR2 FQNEAQ (reference sequence). The CDR3 here is CASSLQGSPYEQYF. CDR3 DNA: TGTGCCAGCAGCTTGCAGGGTAGCCCTTACGAGCAGTACTTC.

This rearrangement joins TRBV27 to TRBJ2-7; perhaps TRBD1 as D (6 bases). The CDR3 extends over 16 amino acids. Germline-derived CDR1 and CDR2 are MNHEY and SMNVEV (reference sequence). V shed 2 bases and J shed 3 bases, with 17 bases lying between them. The CDR3 here is CASSLSRGSLSYEQYF. The CDR3 DNA reads as TGTGCCAGCAGTTTAAGCAGGGGAAGTCTAAGCTACGAGCAGTACTTC.

The J gene is TRBJ2-1, the V gene TRBV7-2, with TRBD2 matching 10 bases. The CDR3 contains 14 residues. Per germline, CDR1 SGHTA and CDR2 FQGNSA. J gave up 4 bases and V 6 bases, and 3 bases lay outside the gene matches. In nucleotides, the CDR3 is TGTGCCAGCAGGGCTAGCGGGGGTTACAATGAGCAGTTCTTC. This translates into CASRASGGYNEQFF.

V is TRBV5-3 and J is TRBJ2-7; D is perhaps TRBD1 (5 bases). TRBV5-3 is reported as an ORF; its role is uncertain. V was cut by 2 bases and J by 4 bases, with 13 bases left in between. The length of the CDR3 is 14 residues. CDR3 protein: CARSFPGFKYEQYF. DNA for the CDR3: TGTGCCAGAAGCTTTCCAGGGTTTAAATACGAGCAGTACTTC.

Remarks on this clone: The junction differs from germline at one of its ends, possibly a read error. The chain carries TRBV19 and TRBJ1-5, with a weak D call TRBD1 (5 bases). The CDR3 covers 15 residues. Germline loops: CDR1 LNHDA, CDR2 SQIVND (reference sequence). CDR3 protein: CASSISGGSSQPQHF. CDR3 DNA: TGTGCCAGTAGTATTTCCGGGGGTAGCAGTCAGCCCCAGCATTTT.

This clone was observed a handful of times. V usage is TRBV15 and J usage is TRBJ2-1; the D gene is possibly TRBD1 (5 bases). Per germline, CDR1 LNHNV and CDR2 YYDKDF (reference sequence). CDR3 length equals 16 residues. Trimming cost V 0 bases and J 7 bases, with 16 bases left between them. The CDR3 DNA follows: TGTGCCACCAGCAGAGATAGAGAAGGGGCGCGTAATGAGCAGTTCTTC. Protein sequence: CATSRDREGARNEQFF.

The chain recombines TRBV6-4 with TRBJ2-5, with 10 bases that match TRBD2. The V gene's germline CDR1 is MRHNA and CDR2 SNTAGT. There are 14 residues in the CDR3. V shed 6 bases and J 5 bases; nucleotides not matched to a gene: 6. CDR3 residues: CASSKRGGEETQYF. CDR3 DNA: TGTGCCAGCAGCAAGCGGGGGGGCGAGGAGACCCAGTACTTC.

The V gene is TRBV7-8, the J gene TRBJ1-2; D is perhaps TRBD1 (5 bases). V shed 5 bases and J shed 9 bases, with 16 bases lying between them. Germline loops: CDR1 SGHVS, CDR2 FQNEAQ. This CDR3 contains 13 residues. CDR3 residues: CASSPTRDSSYTF. The CDR3 bases are TGTGCCAGCAGCCCAACCAGGGACTCCAGCTACACCTTC.

The chain combines TRBV13 with TRBJ2-2, with D tentatively TRBD2 (6 bases). The CDR3 runs 17 residues. Germline V lookup: CDR1 PRHDT, CDR2 FYEKMQ (reference sequence). V was clipped by 7 bases and J by 0 bases, with 18 bases between them. CDR3 DNA sequence: TGTGCCAGCACCCGGCAATGGGGACTGTCGAACACCGGGGAGCTGTTTTTT. It yields the protein CASTRQWGLSNTGELFF.

The chain carries TRBV5-1 and TRBJ2-3; D is undetermined. Between the trimmed V and J ends, which lost 1 base and 2 bases, there was a span of 8 bases. The CDR3 extends over 14 amino acids. CDR1 and CDR2 (germline): SGHRS, YFSETQ. CDR3 residues: CASSLSRFTDTQYF. The CDR3 coding sequence is TGCGCCAGCAGCTTGTCCAGGTTCACAGATACGCAGTATTTT.

The chain employs TRBV29-1 and TRBJ2-1; 7 bases fit TRBD2. With 1 base clipped from V and 5 bases from J, the junction kept 8 bases outside the gene matches. The CDR3 spans 15 residues. The germline V gene encodes CDR1 SQVTM and CDR2 ANQGSEA. CDR3 in amino acids: CSVEGEGWTHNEQFF. In DNA form, the CDR3 reads TGCAGCGTTGAAGGGGAGGGTTGGACACACAATGAGCAGTTCTTC.

The chain links TRBV29-1 to TRBJ2-7, with 10 bases fitting TRBD1. V was clipped by 4 bases and J by 7 bases; unmatched bases: 7. This CDR3 is built from 13 residues. Germline V gene sequence: CDR1 SQVTM, CDR2 ANQGSEA. In DNA, the CDR3 is TGCAGCGTTGGGGGACAGGGGCTTACGGAGCAGTACTTC. This gives the protein CSVGGQGLTEQYF.

The V gene is TRBV9, the J gene TRBJ1-1, with 10 bases aligning to TRBD1. Unmatched junction bases numbered 6, after V lost 0 bases and J lost 4 bases. Germline V lookup: CDR1 SGDLS, CDR2 YYNGEE. This CDR3 spans 16 amino acids. The CDR3 bases are TGTGCCAGCAGCGTAGAGGGGACAGGGGTCGGCACTGAAGCTTTCTTT. It is translated as CASSVEGTGVGTEAFF.

DNA of the CDR3: TGTGCCAGCAGCGACGGTGGGCAGGGGGTGGGCACTGAAGCTTTCTTT. Protein product: CASSDGGQGVGTEAFF. The rearrangement uses TRBV21-1 and TRBJ1-1; TRBD1 reflects the table's D call only, with no check against the DNA. TRBV21-1 is a recognized pseudogene. The CDR3 is 16 residues long.

The rearrangement uses TRBV29-1 and TRBJ2-3, with 9 bases that match TRBD1. Germline V CDR1 and CDR2: SQVTM, ANQGSEA. The J segment lost 3 bases and the V segment lost 3 bases, leaving 19 bases of the junction unmatched. This CDR3 spans 19 amino acids. The CDR3 spells CSVEGDRVLSTGSTDTQYF. CDR3 nucleotides: TGCAGCGTTGAGGGGGACAGGGTACTTTCGACGGGAAGTACAGATACGCAGTATTTT.

The chain uses TRBV18 and TRBJ1-1; TRBD1 is a possible D gene (5 bases). CDR1 is KGHSH, CDR2 LQKENI, per germline. Trimming cost V 2 bases and J 0 bases, with 7 bases left between them. The CDR3 totals 14 residues. This CDR3 is CASSPSGLNTEAFF. The CDR3 DNA is TGTGCCAGCTCACCATCAGGGTTGAACACTGAAGCTTTCTTT.

This clone was seen once. The chain employs TRBV14 and TRBJ1-1; D ambiguous. This CDR3 spans 15 amino acids. Germline V gene sequence: CDR1 SGHDN, CDR2 FVKESK. V was shortened by 1 base and J by 1 base, with 10 bases between the two germline ends. CDR3 DNA sequence: TGTGCCAGCAGCCAAGTCCCTACCTGGAACACTGAAGCTTTCTTT. Its translation is CASSQVPTWNTEAFF.

This clone was seen a handful of times. This rearrangement joins TRBV7-2 to TRBJ1-1; D is possibly TRBD1 (5 bases). Trimming shortened V by 5 bases and J by 6 bases, and 19 bases separated the two germline ends. Per the germline V gene, CDR1 is SGHTA and CDR2 is FQGNSA. The CDR3 has 15 amino acids. CDR3 residues: CASSPSGPGGSEAFF. Written as DNA, the CDR3 is TGTGCCAGCAGCCCCTCTGGACCGGGGGGATCTGAAGCTTTCTTT.

This CDR3 is CASTWGQGATEAFF. The CDR3 coding sequence is TGTGCCAGCACTTGGGGACAGGGGGCTACTGAAGCTTTCTTT. This chain links TRBV6-5 with TRBJ1-1; 12 bases map to TRBD1. CDR1 MNHEY and CDR2 SVGAGI come from the germline V gene. The junction had 5 bases not matched to a gene; V was cut back by 7 bases and J by 5 bases. This CDR3 is 14 amino acids long.

The V call is TRBV4-1, the J call TRBJ2-1; D gene ambiguous. The length of the CDR3 is 12 residues. Trimming shortened V by 0 bases and J by 12 bases, and 9 bases separated the two germline ends. CDR1 is MGHRA, CDR2 YSYEKL, per germline. The CDR3 spells CASSQDLRGQFF. DNA for the CDR3: TGCGCCAGCAGCCAAGATCTGCGCGGGCAGTTCTTC.

The chain is built from TRBV29-1 and TRBJ2-1; 12 bases match TRBD2. The ends lost 7 bases at V and 5 bases at J; junction bases unmatched: 9. From germline, CDR1 is SQVTM and CDR2 ANQGSEA. This CDR3 spans 15 amino acids. In nucleotides, the CDR3 is TGCAGCGCTAGCGGGGGGGTGGGGCTGAACAATGAGCAGTTCTTC. It is translated as CSASGGVGLNNEQFF.

This chain connects TRBV5-1 to TRBJ2-2; the match to TRBD1 covers 7 bases. J lost 5 bases, V lost 0 bases, and 10 bases had no gene match. CDR3 size: 17 residues. The germline V gene encodes CDR1 SGHRS and CDR2 YFSETQ. This CDR3 reads CASSLDVPGQSTGELFF. CDR3 in DNA: TGCGCCAGCAGCTTGGACGTCCCGGGACAGTCGACCGGGGAGCTGTTTTTT. Based on the CDR3 plus reference TRBV5-1 and TRBJ2-2, the full variable domain is KAGVTQTPRYLIKTRGQQVTLSCSPISGHRSVSWYQQTPGQGLQFLFEYFSETQRNKGNFPGRFSGRQFSNSRSEMNVSTLELGDSALYLCASSLDVPGQSTGELFFGEGSRLTVL.

The chain combines TRBV25-1 with TRBJ1-1; possible D gene TRBD1, 6 bases. The V end lost 5 bases, the J end lost 2 bases, and 12 bases lay between the germline ends. Germline CDR1 reads MGHDK; CDR2 reads SYGVNS. The length of the CDR3 is 14 residues. The CDR3 DNA follows: TGTGCCAGCAGTTTACAGGGCGGAAACACTGAAGCTTTCTTT. Translated, it gives CASSLQGGNTEAFF.

The rearrangement uses TRBV7-2 and TRBJ2-1, with D tentatively TRBD2 (5 bases). Germline loops: CDR1 SGHTA, CDR2 FQGNSA. The CDR3 contains 15 residues. Trimming took 6 bases from V and 1 from J, leaving 13 bases between them. This CDR3 is CASSLDGGSYNEQFF. Here the CDR3 DNA reads TGTGCCAGCAGTTTGGACGGAGGATCCTACAATGAGCAGTTCTTC.

This chain links TRBV19 with TRBJ2-7; TRBD1 might be the D (5 bases). Germline lookup yields CDR1 LNHDA and CDR2 SQIVND (reference sequence). V was cut by 4 bases and J by 5 bases, with 12 bases left in between. The CDR3 runs 13 residues. The CDR3 loop reads CASSTGHGDEQYF. The CDR3 DNA reads TGTGCCAGTAGTACAGGGCATGGGGACGAGCAGTACTTC. Using reference TRBV19 and TRBJ2-7 for the parts outside the CDR3, the full variable domain is DGGITQSPKYLFRKEGQNVTLSCEQNLNHDAMYWYRQDPGQGLRLIYYSQIVNDFQKGDIAEGYSVSREKKESFPLTVTSAQKNPTAFYLCASSTGHGDEQYFGPGTRLTVT.